Presented here are 3 T cell receptor beta chains from one specimen sequenced in a study of shared clonotypes between healthy human individuals. TCRdb keeps only in-frame clones here, not all; method: immunoSEQ multiplex PCR. Of 450,000 to 650,000 clones in the sample, around 77% were seen once. Sequenced: PBMCs. These receptors were collected from a woman between 40 and 50 years old in good health. Some clones in this sample may be carry-over from other donors' samples.

The rearrangement uses TRBV7-4 and TRBJ2-7; D uncertain. The CDR3 is 16 residues long. From germline, CDR1 is SGHVT and CDR2 SQSDAQ. V was shortened by 6 bases and J by 0 bases, with 18 bases between the two germline ends. In DNA, the CDR3 is TGTGCCAGCAGATTATATCGGCCCCTCAGCTCCTACGAGCAGTACTTC. The encoded protein is CASRLYRPLSSYEQYF.

The chain uses TRBV4-1 and TRBJ2-2; TRBD2 agrees at 11 bases. The germline gives CDR1 MGHRA, CDR2 YSYEKL. V lost 4 bases to trimming and J lost 3 bases; unmatched junction nucleotides: 4. The CDR3 runs 16 residues. The chain's CDR3 is CASSLGLAGYTGELFF. Written as DNA, the CDR3 is TGCGCCAGCAGCCTCGGACTAGCGGGTTACACCGGGGAGCTGTTTTTT.

The gene calls are TRBV27 and TRBJ2-6; the match to TRBD1 covers 7 bases. Germline trimming cut 0 bases from V and 0 bases from J; bases unmatched to any gene: 2. Germline V gene data show CDR1 as MNHEY and CDR2 as SMNVEV (reference sequence). The CDR3 is 17 amino acids. In DNA form, the CDR3 reads TGTGCCAGCAGTTTATCGACAGGGCGCTCTGGGGCCAACGTCCTGACTTTC. Protein product: CASSLSTGRSGANVLTF.